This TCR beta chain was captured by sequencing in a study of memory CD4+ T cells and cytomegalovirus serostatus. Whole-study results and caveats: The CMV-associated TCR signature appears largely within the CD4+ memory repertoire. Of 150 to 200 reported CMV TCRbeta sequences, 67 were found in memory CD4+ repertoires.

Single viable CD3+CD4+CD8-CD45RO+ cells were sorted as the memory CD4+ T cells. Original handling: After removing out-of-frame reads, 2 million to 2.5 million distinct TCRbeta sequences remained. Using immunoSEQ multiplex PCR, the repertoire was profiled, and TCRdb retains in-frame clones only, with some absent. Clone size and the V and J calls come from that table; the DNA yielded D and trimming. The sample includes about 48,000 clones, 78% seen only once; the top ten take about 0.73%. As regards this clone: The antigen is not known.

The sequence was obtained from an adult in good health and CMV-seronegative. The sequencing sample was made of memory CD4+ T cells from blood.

Here the CDR3 DNA reads TGTGCCACCTGGCGGGGGGAGCAGTACTTC. Its protein is CATWRGEQYF. The V gene is TRBV2, the J gene TRBJ2-7; 7 bases agree with TRBD2. The CDR3 is 10 residues long. Germline loops: CDR1 SNHLY, CDR2 FYNNEI. V lost 10 bases, J lost 7 bases, and 4 bases stayed unmatched.